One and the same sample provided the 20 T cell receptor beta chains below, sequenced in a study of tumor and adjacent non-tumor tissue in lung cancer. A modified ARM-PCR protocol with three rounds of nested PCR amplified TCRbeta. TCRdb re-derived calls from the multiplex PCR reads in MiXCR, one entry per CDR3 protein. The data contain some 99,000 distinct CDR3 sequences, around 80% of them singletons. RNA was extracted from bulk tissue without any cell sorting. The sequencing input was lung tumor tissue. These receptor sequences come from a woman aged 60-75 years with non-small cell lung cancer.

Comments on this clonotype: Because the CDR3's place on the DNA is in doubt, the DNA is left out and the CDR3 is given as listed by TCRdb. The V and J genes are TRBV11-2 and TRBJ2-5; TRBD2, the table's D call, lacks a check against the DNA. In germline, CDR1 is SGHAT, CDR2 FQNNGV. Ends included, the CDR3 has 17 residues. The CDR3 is CASSLVVAGGTEDTLYF.

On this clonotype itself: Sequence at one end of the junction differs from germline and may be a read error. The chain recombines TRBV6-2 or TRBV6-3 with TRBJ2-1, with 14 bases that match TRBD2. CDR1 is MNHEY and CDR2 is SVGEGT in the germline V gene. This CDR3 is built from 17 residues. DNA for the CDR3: TGTGCTAGCAGCCCGACTAGCGGGAGGGCCGCAAACGATGAGCAGCTCTTC. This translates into CASSPTSGRAANDEQLF.

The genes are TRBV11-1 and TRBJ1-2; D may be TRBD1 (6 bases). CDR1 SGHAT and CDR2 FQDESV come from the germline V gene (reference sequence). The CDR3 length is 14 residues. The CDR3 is CSNGSQGPLYGYTF. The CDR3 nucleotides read TGTTCCAACGGCTCACAGGGCCCGCTCTATGGCTACACCTTC.

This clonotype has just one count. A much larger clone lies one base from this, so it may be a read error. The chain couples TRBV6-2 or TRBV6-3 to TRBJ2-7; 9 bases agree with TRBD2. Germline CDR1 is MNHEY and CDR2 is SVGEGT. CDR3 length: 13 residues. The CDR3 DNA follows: TGTGCCAGCAGTTACATCCTAGCGGGGCCAGCAAAGTTC. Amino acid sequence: CASSYILAGPAKF.

The CDR3 region has the DNA TGTGCCAGCAGTGAGGCAGGGGGATGGACCCAGTACTTC. Translation gives CASSEAGGWTQYF. This chain connects TRBV6-1 to TRBJ2-5; 7 bases align to TRBD1. Germline-derived CDR1 and CDR2 are MNHNS and SASEGT. Trimming took 3 bases from V and 7 from J; bases not matched to a gene: 5. The CDR3 is made up of 13 amino acids.

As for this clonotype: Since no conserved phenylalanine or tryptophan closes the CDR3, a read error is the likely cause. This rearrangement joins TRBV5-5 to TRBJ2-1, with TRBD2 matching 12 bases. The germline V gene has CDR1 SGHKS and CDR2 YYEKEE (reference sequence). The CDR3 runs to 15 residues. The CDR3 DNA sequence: TGTACCAGCAGGCTTGGACTAGCGGGGTGCAATGAGCAGTTCATC. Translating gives CTSRLGLAGCNEQFI.

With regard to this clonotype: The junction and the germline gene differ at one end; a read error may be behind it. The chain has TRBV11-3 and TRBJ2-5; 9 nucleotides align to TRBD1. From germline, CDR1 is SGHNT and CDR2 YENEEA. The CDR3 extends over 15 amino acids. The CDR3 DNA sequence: TGTGCCAGCAGATTAGGACAGGGGATCCAAGAGACCCAGTATTTC. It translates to CASRLGQGIQETQYF. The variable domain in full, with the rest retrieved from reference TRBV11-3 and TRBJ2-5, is EAGVVQSPRYKIIEKKQPVAFWCNPISGHNTLYWYLQNLGQGPELLIRYENEEAVDDSQLPKDRFSAERLKGVDSTLKIQPAELGDSAVYLCASRLGQGIQETQYFGPGTRLLVL.

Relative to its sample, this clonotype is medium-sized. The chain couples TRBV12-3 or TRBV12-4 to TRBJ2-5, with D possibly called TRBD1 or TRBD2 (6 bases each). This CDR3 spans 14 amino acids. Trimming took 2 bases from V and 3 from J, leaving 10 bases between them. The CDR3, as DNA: TGTGCCAGCAGTTTAAGGGGGGTCAAAGAGACCCAGTACTTC. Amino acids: CASSLRGVKETQYF.

The CDR3 DNA reads as TGTGCCAGCAGTTACTCTCTTAGCACCTATATGCAGTATTTT. It encodes CASSYSLSTYMQYF. The chain is built from TRBV6-5 and TRBJ2-3, with unresolved D. CDR1 MNHEY and CDR2 SVGAGI come from the germline V gene. Trimming left V 0 bases short and J 11 bases short, with 15 bases between. There are 14 residues in the CDR3.

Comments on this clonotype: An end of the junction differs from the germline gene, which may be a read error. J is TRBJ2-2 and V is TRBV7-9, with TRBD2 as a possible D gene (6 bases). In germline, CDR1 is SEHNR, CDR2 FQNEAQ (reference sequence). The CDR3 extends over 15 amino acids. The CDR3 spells CATQTRRDPTEELFF. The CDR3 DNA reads TGTGCCACCCAGACGAGGAGGGACCCCACCGAGGAGCTGTTTTTT.

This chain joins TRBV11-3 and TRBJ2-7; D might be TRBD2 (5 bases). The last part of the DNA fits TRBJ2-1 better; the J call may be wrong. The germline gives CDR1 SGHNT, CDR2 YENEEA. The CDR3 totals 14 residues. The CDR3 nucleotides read TGTGTCAGTAGCTTAGATACGGGAATCTACGAGCAGTTCTTC. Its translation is CVSSLDTGIYEQFF.

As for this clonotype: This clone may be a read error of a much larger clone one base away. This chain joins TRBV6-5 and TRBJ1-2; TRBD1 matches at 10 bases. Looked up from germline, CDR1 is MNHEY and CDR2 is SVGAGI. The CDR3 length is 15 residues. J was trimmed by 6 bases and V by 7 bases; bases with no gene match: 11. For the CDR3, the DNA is TGTGCCAGCACTTCTAATTTCGACAGGGGGCATGGCTACACCTTC. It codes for CASTSNFDRGHGYTF.

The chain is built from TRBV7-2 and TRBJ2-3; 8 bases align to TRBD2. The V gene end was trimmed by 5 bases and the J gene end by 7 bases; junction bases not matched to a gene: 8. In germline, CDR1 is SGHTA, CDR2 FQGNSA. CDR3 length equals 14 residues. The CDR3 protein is CASSHGAGGHTQYF. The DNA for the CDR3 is TGTGCCAGCAGCCACGGGGCGGGAGGTCATACGCAGTATTTT.

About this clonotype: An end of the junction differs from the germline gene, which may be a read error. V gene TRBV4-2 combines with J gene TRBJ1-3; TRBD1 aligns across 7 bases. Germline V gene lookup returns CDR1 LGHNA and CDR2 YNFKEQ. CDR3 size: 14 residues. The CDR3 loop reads CASSRDSFGKTIYF. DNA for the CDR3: TGTGCCAGCAGCCGGGACAGCTTTGGAAAAACCATATATTTT.

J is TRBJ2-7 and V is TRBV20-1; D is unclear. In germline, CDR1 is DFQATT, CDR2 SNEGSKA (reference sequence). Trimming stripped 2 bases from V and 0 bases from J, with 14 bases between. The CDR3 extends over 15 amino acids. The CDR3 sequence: CSARNWRTSSYEQYF. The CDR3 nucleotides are TGCAGTGCTAGAAATTGGCGCACGAGCTCCTACGAGCAGTACTTC.

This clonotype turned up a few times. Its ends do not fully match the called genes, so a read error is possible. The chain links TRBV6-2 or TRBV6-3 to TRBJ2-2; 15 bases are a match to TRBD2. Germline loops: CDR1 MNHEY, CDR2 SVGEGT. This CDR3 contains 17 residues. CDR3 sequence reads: CASRRTSGGENTGELSF. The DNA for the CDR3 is TGTGCCAGCAGACGGACTAGCGGGGGGGAGAACACCGGGGAGCTGTCTTTT.

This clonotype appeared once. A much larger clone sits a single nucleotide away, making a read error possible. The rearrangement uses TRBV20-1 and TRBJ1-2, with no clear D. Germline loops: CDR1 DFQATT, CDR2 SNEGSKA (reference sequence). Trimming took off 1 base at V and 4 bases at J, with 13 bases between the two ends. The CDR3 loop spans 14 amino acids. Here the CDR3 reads CSARATAEGYGYTF. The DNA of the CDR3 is TGCAGTGCTAGAGCTACGGCAGAGGGCTATGGCTACACCTTC.

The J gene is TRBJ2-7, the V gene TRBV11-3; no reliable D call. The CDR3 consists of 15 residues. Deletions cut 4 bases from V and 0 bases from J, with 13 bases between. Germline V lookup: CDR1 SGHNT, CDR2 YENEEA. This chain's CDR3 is CASSSRTRSSYEQYF. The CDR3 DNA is TGTGCCAGCAGCTCAAGGACCCGGAGCTCCTACGAGCAGTACTTC.

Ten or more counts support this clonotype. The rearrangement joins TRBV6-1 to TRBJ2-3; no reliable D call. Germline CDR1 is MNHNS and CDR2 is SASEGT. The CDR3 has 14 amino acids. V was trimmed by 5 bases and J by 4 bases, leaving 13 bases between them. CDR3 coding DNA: TGTGCCAGCAGTAGAAGAGAGAAGGCAGATACGCAGTATTTT. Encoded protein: CASSRREKADTQYF.

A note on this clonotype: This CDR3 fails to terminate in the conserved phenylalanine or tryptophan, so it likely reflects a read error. This CDR3 reads CASSLELTSGSDNEQFI. The CDR3 bases are TGTGCCAGTAGCTTAGAGTTGACAAGCGGGAGCGACAATGAGCAGTTCATC. The gene calls are TRBV11-3 and TRBJ2-1; TRBD2 agrees at 8 bases. This CDR3 contains 17 residues. Germline CDR1 reads SGHNT; CDR2 reads YENEEA.